Listed below are T cell receptor beta chains from one sample, sequenced in a study of T cell changes during pregnancy in multiple sclerosis. Sequencing used immunoSEQ multiplex PCR; TCRdb keeps in-frame clones, though not all of them. Of some 97,000 clones in the sample, roughly 93% are singletons; the top ten hold about 0.9%. The material sequenced was peripheral blood, taken before pregnancy. These TCRs come from a female donor with multiple sclerosis, enrolled in a pregnancy study. Each CDR3 is given with its conserved first and last residue. A D gene is named only where the DNA matches it firmly. Clone size appears in some rows only: once, few, many, or a class for an expanded clone.

J gene: TRBJ2-3; D gene: -; clone size: -; V gene: TRBV5-8; CDR3 DNA: TGTGCCAGCAGCTTGGCCGCGGCGGGTCAGGCCCCATTT; CDR3 protein: CASSLAAAGQAPF
J gene: TRBJ2-3; D gene: TRBD1; clone size: -; V gene: TRBV25-1; CDR3 DNA: TGTGCCACGATGTTCCCGGGACAGGGAAAGTATTTT; CDR3 protein: CATMFPGQGKYF
J gene: TRBJ1-1; D gene: TRBD1; clone size: -; V gene: TRBV29-1; CDR3 DNA: TGCAGCGGGGCCGGGACAGTGAACACTGAAGCTTTCTTT; CDR3 protein: CSGAGTVNTEAFF
J gene: TRBJ1-2; D gene: -; clone size: -; V gene: TRBV7-2; CDR3 DNA: TGTGCCAGCAGCTTAGCTTTAGGAGGCTATGGCTACACCTTC; CDR3 protein: CASSLALGGYGYTF
J gene: TRBJ2-3; D gene: TRBD2; clone size: -; V gene: TRBV27; CDR3 DNA: TGTGCCAGCAGTTTCGTAGCGGGAGGTTTCACAGATACGCAGTATTTT; CDR3 protein: CASSFVAGGFTDTQYF
J gene: TRBJ1-1; D gene: -; clone size: -; V gene: TRBV6-1; CDR3 DNA: TGTGCCAGCAGCACGCGTCACGGCACTGAAGCTTTCTTT; CDR3 protein: CASSTRHGTEAFF
J gene: TRBJ1-1; D gene: -; clone size: -; V gene: TRBV19; CDR3 DNA: TGTGCCAGTAGTCCCGCGACAGGTATGAACACTGAAGCTTTCTTT; CDR3 protein: CASSPATGMNTEAFF
J gene: TRBJ2-7; D gene: TRBD2; clone size: -; V gene: TRBV19; CDR3 DNA: TGTGCCAGTAGTATAGCGGGAGGGAGCTCCTACGAGCAGTACTTC; CDR3 protein: CASSIAGGSSYEQYF
J gene: TRBJ2-1; D gene: TRBD1; clone size: -; V gene: TRBV30; CDR3 DNA: TGTGCCTGGAGTGCACCTCTGTTTAGGGGGACAGGTGGATACAATGAGCAGTTCTTC; CDR3 protein: CAWSAPLFRGTGGYNEQFF
J gene: TRBJ1-2; D gene: TRBD1; clone size: -; V gene: TRBV6-5; CDR3 DNA: TGTGCCAGCAGAGGATCGGGACAGATCTATGGCTACACCTTC; CDR3 protein: CASRGSGQIYGYTF
J gene: TRBJ1-4; D gene: TRBD1; clone size: few; V gene: TRBV30; CDR3 DNA: TGTGCCTGGAGGAGTGGGACAGGGTGGGAAAAACTGTTTTTT; CDR3 protein: CAWRSGTGWEKLFF
J gene: TRBJ1-4; D gene: -; clone size: -; V gene: TRBV6-5; CDR3 DNA: TGTGCCAGCAGTTACCGTAGAACCTCAACTAATGAAAAACTGTTTTTT; CDR3 protein: CASSYRRTSTNEKLFF
J gene: TRBJ1-1; D gene: -; clone size: -; V gene: TRBV19; CDR3 DNA: TGTGCCAGTAGTCCCCCCCGTATCAGGGTCGGGACTGAAGCTTTCTTT; CDR3 protein: CASSPPRIRVGTEAFF
J gene: TRBJ1-1; D gene: -; clone size: -; V gene: TRBV5-1; CDR3 DNA: TGCGCCAGCAGCCCCTTGCGGACGGCGGGCACTGAAGCTTTCTTT; CDR3 protein: CASSPLRTAGTEAFF
J gene: TRBJ1-3; D gene: -; clone size: -; V gene: TRBV6-1; CDR3 DNA: TGTGCCAGCAGCCAAACTAGAAACTCTGGAAACACCATATATTTT; CDR3 protein: CASSQTRNSGNTIYF
J gene: TRBJ2-7; D gene: TRBD2; clone size: -; V gene: TRBV27; CDR3 DNA: TGTGCCAGCAGTCAGGGACTAGCGGGATACGAGCAGTACTTC; CDR3 protein: CASSQGLAGYEQYF
J gene: TRBJ1-2; D gene: TRBD1; clone size: -; V gene: TRBV5-1; CDR3 DNA: TGCGCCAGCAGCGACATACAGGGGATCTATGGCTACACCTTC; CDR3 protein: CASSDIQGIYGYTF
J gene: TRBJ2-2; D gene: TRBD2; clone size: -; V gene: TRBV27; CDR3 DNA: TGTGCCAGCAGTAGAGGACTAGCTGCCGGGGAGCTGTTTTTT; CDR3 protein: CASSRGLAAGELFF
J gene: TRBJ2-1; D gene: TRBD2; clone size: -; V gene: TRBV27; CDR3 DNA: TGTGCCAGCAGTTTAGGGACTAACTACAATGAGCAGTTCTTC; CDR3 protein: CASSLGTNYNEQFF
J gene: TRBJ2-1; D gene: -; clone size: -; V gene: TRBV11-2; CDR3 DNA: TGTGCCAGCAGCCCCCGGCCCCTAGGTGAGCAGTTCTTC; CDR3 protein: CASSPRPLGEQFF
J gene: TRBJ2-7; D gene: TRBD1; clone size: once; V gene: TRBV13; CDR3 DNA: TGTGCCAGCAGCTCCGGGACAGGGGTCTACGAGCAGTACTTC; CDR3 protein: CASSSGTGVYEQYF
J gene: TRBJ2-7; D gene: TRBD2; clone size: -; V gene: TRBV7-9; CDR3 DNA: TGTGCCAGCAGCTTACGCACTAGCGGGAGCAACAACGAGCAGTACTTC; CDR3 protein: CASSLRTSGSNNEQYF
J gene: TRBJ1-1; D gene: -; clone size: -; V gene: TRBV5-1; CDR3 DNA: TGCGCCAGCAGCTTCGGGTACCCCTCCCATTATGGTTTCTTT; CDR3 protein: CASSFGYPSHYGFF
J gene: TRBJ2-3; D gene: TRBD2; clone size: once; V gene: TRBV5-4; CDR3 DNA: TGTGCCAGCAGCTTCCCCGGGACTACGGGCACAGATACGCAGTATTTT; CDR3 protein: CASSFPGTTGTDTQYF
J gene: TRBJ1-5; D gene: -; clone size: -; V gene: TRBV27; CDR3 DNA: TGTGCCAGCAGTTTATCGGGGGGGCTCAATCAGCCCCAGCATTTT; CDR3 protein: CASSLSGGLNQPQHF
J gene: TRBJ2-3; D gene: -; clone size: -; V gene: TRBV2; CDR3 DNA: TGTGCCAGCAGTGAAGTTCCGGGGACAGATACGCAGTATTTT; CDR3 protein: CASSEVPGTDTQYF
J gene: TRBJ2-1; D gene: TRBD1; clone size: -; V gene: TRBV6-1; CDR3 DNA: TGTGCCAGCAGGATGGACAGGGCCTTTGGGAGTGAGCAGTTCTTC; CDR3 protein: CASRMDRAFGSEQFF
J gene: TRBJ1-5; D gene: -; clone size: -; V gene: TRBV28; CDR3 DNA: TGTGCCAGCCGGGACACGGGAGGAATCGGCAATCAGCCCCAGCATTTT; CDR3 protein: CASRDTGGIGNQPQHF
J gene: TRBJ1-5; D gene: TRBD1; clone size: -; V gene: TRBV6-6; CDR3 DNA: TGTGCCAGCAGTTACCAGGGGGCAAACAATCAGCCCCAGCATTTT; CDR3 protein: CASSYQGANNQPQHF
J gene: TRBJ1-1; D gene: TRBD1; clone size: -; V gene: TRBV11-3; CDR3 DNA: TGTGCCAGCAGCCCCCGGACAGGGGACACTGAAGCTTTCTTT; CDR3 protein: CASSPRTGDTEAFF
J gene: TRBJ2-5; D gene: -; clone size: -; V gene: TRBV2; CDR3 DNA: TGTGCCAGCAGTGAATACGGGGTTCTAGAGACCCAGTACTTC; CDR3 protein: CASSEYGVLETQYF
J gene: TRBJ2-7; D gene: TRBD1; clone size: -; V gene: TRBV27; CDR3 DNA: TGTGCCAGCAGTTTTTCAGGGGGTGCCTACGAGCAGTACTTC; CDR3 protein: CASSFSGGAYEQYF
J gene: TRBJ1-1; D gene: TRBD1; clone size: -; V gene: TRBV18; CDR3 DNA: TGTGCCAGCTCACAGTATTGGGGACAGGGTAGCCTGAACACTGAAGCTTTCTTT; CDR3 protein: CASSQYWGQGSLNTEAFF
J gene: TRBJ2-7; D gene: TRBD1; clone size: -; V gene: TRBV28; CDR3 DNA: TGTGCCAGCAGTTTGGACAGGTATCCCTACGAGCAGTACTTC; CDR3 protein: CASSLDRYPYEQYF
J gene: TRBJ1-1; D gene: -; clone size: few; V gene: TRBV6-5; CDR3 DNA: TGTGCCAGCAGTGGCCAGGACAGCGGGACTTTCTTT; CDR3 protein: CASSGQDSGTFF
J gene: TRBJ2-2; D gene: -; clone size: -; V gene: TRBV28; CDR3 DNA: TGTGCCAGCAGTTTCCTACAGGGTGACAGATCGACCGGGGAGCTGTTTTTT; CDR3 protein: CASSFLQGDRSTGELFF
J gene: TRBJ1-1; D gene: -; clone size: -; V gene: TRBV27; CDR3 DNA: TGTGCCAGCAGCCGGGGGGTAGAGGTTGAAGCTTTCTTT; CDR3 protein: CASSRGVEVEAFF
J gene: TRBJ2-7; D gene: TRBD1; clone size: -; V gene: TRBV6-1; CDR3 DNA: TGTGCCAGCAGGGCCCGGGACAGGGTCTACGAGCAGTACTTC; CDR3 protein: CASRARDRVYEQYF
J gene: TRBJ2-7; D gene: TRBD1; clone size: -; V gene: TRBV15; CDR3 DNA: TGTGCCACCAGCAGAGGAGGGGGACAGAACTCCTACGAGCAGTACTTC; CDR3 protein: CATSRGGGQNSYEQYF
J gene: TRBJ2-5; D gene: TRBD2; clone size: -; V gene: TRBV10-1; CDR3 DNA: TGCGCCAGCAGCCGGACTAGCGGGATAGTCGGGGAGACCCAGTACTTC; CDR3 protein: CASSRTSGIVGETQYF
J gene: TRBJ2-5; D gene: TRBD2; clone size: -; V gene: TRBV29-1; CDR3 DNA: TGCAGCGTGAGGTCTAGCGGGCAAGAGACCCAGTACTTC; CDR3 protein: CSVRSSGQETQYF